In this sample, the clone carrying this TCR beta chain turned up many times. This sample was taken from a study of breast tumors, draining lymph nodes, adjacent tissues. The lymph nodes were axillary draining lymph nodes from breast cancer patients. CDR1 and CDR2 (germline): SGDLS, YYNGEE. The CDR3 extends over 15 amino acids. V lost 0 bases to trimming and J lost 7 bases, with 13 bases between them. From the multiplex PCR reads, TCRdb called clonotypes with MiXCR, one entry per CDR3 protein. The table has approximately 130,000 distinct CDR3 sequences, around 21% seen once. The chain carries TRBV9 and TRBJ1-4, with a tentative D call TRBD1 (5 bases). Sequenced: axillary lymph node tissue. This TCR was recovered from a female donor with breast cancer. Some clones in this sample may be carry-over from other donors' samples. In DNA form, the CDR3 reads TGTGCCAGCAGCGTAGCGGCAGGGCCCTTTGAAAAACTGTTTTTT. It yields the protein CASSVAAGPFEKLFF.